This T cell receptor beta chain was sequenced during a study of blood T cell repertoires in COVID-19. About the study: PBMCs, B-cell-depleted T cells, or T cells were the source of the cDNA or gDNA that made up the material.

How the authors handled the data: The authors estimated nucleated cell counts from reference gene primer amplification. Assay used: immunoSEQ multiplex PCR; TCRdb lists only in-frame clones, some missing. Clone size and V and J calls were adopted from that table, with D and trimming inferred from the DNA. The sample includes some 340,000 clones, around 87% seen only once; the top ten take roughly 5%. Trimming removed 4 bases at V and 4 bases at J, with 6 bases between. Germline assignment: CDR1 SEHNR and CDR2 FQNEAQ (reference sequence). This CDR3 region has 12 residues. Cohorts were determined from participant-reported clinical history. Either two negative PCRs, clearance, or symptom resolution qualified Cohort 3 donors as recovered.

This TCR came from a woman aged 25 to 39 who had recovered from COVID-19. The chain links TRBV7-9 to TRBJ2-3; D is uncertain. Sequencing was performed on PBMCs or T cells enriched from blood (not recorded which). CDR3 DNA: TGTGCCAGCAGCTCCAACTCAGATACGCAGTATTTT. It translates to CASSSNSDTQYF.